This T cell receptor beta chain is drawn from a study of T cell repertoires in cytomegalovirus infection. Overall study findings and caveats: People with CMV and the relevant HLA were identified by cumulative public TCR beta family frequency.

This clonotype has at least ten counts. Its specificity is not known. Germline V gene sequence: CDR1 SGHTA, CDR2 FQGNSA. The V gene lost 2 bases and the J gene lost 5 bases, with 18 bases spanning the gap. The CDR3 contains 16 residues. One entry per CDR3 protein, called by TCRdb with MiXCR from the reads. The sample has 400,000 to 550,000 distinct CDR3 sequences, around 11% seen once. The TCR was taken from a human donor in good health (CMV status not recorded). Some clones in this sample may be carry-over from other donors' samples. This chain uses TRBV7-2 with TRBJ1-1, with D perhaps TRBD1 (6 bases). Sequencing input: PBMCs. CDR3 loop: CASSLFGGAVKTEAFF. The CDR3 DNA is TGTGCCAGCAGCTTATTTGGGGGCGCTGTAAAAACTGAAGCTTTCTTT.